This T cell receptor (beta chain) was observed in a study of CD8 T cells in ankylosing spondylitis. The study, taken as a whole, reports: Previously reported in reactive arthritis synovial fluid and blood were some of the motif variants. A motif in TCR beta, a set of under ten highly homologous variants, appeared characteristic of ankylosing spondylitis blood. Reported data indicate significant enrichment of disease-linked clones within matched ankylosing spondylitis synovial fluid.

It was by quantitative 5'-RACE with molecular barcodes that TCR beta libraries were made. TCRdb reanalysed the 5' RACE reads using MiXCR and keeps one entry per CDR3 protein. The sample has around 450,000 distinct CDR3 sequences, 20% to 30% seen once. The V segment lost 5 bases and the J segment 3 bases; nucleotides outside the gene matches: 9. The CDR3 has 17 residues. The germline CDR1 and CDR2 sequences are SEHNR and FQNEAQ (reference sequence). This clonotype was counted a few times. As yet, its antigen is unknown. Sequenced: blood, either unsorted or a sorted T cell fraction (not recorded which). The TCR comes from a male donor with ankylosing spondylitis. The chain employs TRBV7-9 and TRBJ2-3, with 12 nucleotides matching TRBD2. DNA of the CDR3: TGTGCCAGCAGCCTTCCGACTAGCGGGAGTTCAACAGATACGCAGTATTTT. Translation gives CASSLPTSGSSTDTQYF.